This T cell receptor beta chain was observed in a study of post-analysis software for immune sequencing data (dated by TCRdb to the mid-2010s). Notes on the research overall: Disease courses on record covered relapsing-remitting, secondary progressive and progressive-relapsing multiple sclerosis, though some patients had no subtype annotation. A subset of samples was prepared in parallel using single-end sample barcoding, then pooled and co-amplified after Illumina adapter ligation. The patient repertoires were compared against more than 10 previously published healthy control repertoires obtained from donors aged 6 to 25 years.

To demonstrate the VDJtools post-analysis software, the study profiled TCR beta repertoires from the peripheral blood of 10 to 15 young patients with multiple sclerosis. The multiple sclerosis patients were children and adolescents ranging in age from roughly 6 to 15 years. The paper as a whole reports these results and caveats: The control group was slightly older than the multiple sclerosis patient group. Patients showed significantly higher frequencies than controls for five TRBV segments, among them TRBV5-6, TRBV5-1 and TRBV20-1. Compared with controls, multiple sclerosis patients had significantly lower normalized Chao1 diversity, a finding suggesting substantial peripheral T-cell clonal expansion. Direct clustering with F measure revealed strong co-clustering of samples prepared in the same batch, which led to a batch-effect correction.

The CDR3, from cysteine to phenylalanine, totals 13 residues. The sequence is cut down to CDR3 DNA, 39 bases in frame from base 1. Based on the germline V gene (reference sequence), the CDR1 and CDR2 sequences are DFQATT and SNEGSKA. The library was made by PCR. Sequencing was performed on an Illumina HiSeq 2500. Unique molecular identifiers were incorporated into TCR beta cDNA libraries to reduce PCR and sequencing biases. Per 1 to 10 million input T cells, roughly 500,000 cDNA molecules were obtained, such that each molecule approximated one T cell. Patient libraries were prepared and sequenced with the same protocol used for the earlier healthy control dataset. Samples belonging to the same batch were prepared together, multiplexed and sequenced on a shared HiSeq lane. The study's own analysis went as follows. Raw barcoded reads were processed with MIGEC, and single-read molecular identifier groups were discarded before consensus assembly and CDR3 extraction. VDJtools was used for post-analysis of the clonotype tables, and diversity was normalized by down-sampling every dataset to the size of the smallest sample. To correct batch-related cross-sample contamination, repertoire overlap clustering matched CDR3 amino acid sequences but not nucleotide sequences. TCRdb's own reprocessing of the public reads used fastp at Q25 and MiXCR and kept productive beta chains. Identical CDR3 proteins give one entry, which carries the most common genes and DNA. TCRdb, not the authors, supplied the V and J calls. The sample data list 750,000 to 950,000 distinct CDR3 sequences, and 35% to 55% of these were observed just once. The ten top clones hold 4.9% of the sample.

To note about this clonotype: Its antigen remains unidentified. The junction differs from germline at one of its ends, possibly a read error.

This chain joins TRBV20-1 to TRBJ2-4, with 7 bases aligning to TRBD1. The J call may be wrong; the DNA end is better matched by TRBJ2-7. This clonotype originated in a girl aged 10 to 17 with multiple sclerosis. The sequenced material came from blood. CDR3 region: CSTRMTGRYEQYF. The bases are TGCAGTACTAGAATGACAGGGAGATACGAGCAGTACTTC.